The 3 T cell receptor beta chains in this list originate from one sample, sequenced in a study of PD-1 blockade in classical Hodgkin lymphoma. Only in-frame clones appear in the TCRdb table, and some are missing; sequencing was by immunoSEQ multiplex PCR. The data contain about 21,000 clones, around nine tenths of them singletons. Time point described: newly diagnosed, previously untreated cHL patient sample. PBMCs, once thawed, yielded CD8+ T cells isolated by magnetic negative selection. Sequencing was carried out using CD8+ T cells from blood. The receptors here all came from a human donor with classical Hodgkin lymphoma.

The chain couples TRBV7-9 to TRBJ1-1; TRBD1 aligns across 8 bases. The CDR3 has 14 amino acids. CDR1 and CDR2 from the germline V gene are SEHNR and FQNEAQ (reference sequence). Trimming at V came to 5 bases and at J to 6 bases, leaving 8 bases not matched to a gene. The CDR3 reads CASSPDRVHAEAFF. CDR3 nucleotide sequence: TGTGCCAGCAGCCCGGACAGGGTCCATGCTGAAGCTTTCTTT.

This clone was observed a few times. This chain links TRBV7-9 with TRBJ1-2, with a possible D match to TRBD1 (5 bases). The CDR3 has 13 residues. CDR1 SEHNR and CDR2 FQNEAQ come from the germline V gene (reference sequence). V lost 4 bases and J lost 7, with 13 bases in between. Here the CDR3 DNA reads TGTGCCAGCAGCTCATGGGGGTCCCGTGGCTACACCTTC. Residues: CASSSWGSRGYTF.

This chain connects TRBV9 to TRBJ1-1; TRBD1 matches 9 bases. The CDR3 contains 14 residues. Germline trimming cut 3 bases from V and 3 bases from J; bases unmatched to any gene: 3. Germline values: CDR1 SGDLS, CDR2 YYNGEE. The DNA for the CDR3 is TGTGCCAGCAGCGGGACAGGGGAGGACACTGAAGCTTTCTTT. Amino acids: CASSGTGEDTEAFF.